These 30 T cell receptor beta chains came from one sample sequenced in a study of shared clonotypes between healthy human individuals. Sequencing was performed with immunoSEQ multiplex PCR; in TCRdb, only in-frame clones are kept and a portion is missing. The data contain millions of clones, about 92% of them singletons. Naive CD8 cells comprised CD45RO-negative, CCR7-positively selected cells, excluding terminally differentiated effector memory CD45RA+ cells. Sequences were obtained from naive CD8+ T cells from PBMCs. These TCRs come from a man between 18 and 29 years old in good health. Some clones in this sample may be carry-over from other donors' samples.

CDR3 nucleotides: TGTGCCAGCAGCAGGCAAGGAGGCTTTATCTGGTACGAGCAGTACTTC. Encoded protein: CASSRQGGFIWYEQYF. The chain uses TRBV7-8 and TRBJ2-7, with D tentatively TRBD2 (5 bases). Germline assignment: CDR1 SGHVS and CDR2 FQNEAQ. The CDR3 sequence is 16 residues long. Trimming cost V 5 bases and J 4 bases, with 21 bases left between them.

The chain employs TRBV4-2 and TRBJ1-1, with D hard to call. Between the trimmed V and J ends, which lost 0 bases and 2 bases, there was a span of 16 bases. There are 17 residues in the CDR3. Germline values: CDR1 LGHNA, CDR2 YNFKEQ. The CDR3 region has the DNA TGTGCCAGCAGCCAAGACTGGTGGGCAGCAGGTAACACTGAAGCTTTCTTT. Residues: CASSQDWWAAGNTEAFF.

This chain uses TRBV6-5 with TRBJ1-2; D perhaps matches TRBD1 (5 bases). This CDR3 spans 14 amino acids. The germline gives CDR1 MNHEY, CDR2 SVGAGI. Between the trimmed V and J ends, which lost 0 bases and 1 base, there was a span of 6 bases. CDR3 sequence: CASSYSGDNYGYTF. The CDR3 bases are TGTGCCAGCAGTTACTCGGGGGATAACTATGGCTACACCTTC.

The genes are TRBV28 and TRBJ1-5, with 12 bases lining up with TRBD1. The CDR3 runs to 18 residues. CDR1 MDHEN and CDR2 SYDVKM come from the germline V gene. The V gene end was trimmed by 5 bases and the J gene end by 4 bases; junction bases not matched to a gene: 12. Here the CDR3 reads CASSQGTGGVGENQPQHF. In DNA, the CDR3 is TGTGCCAGCAGTCAAGGGACAGGGGGCGTAGGGGAAAATCAGCCCCAGCATTTT.

This clone was seen a handful of times. The V call is TRBV13, the J call TRBJ1-5; D unclear. Trimming shortened V by 5 bases and J by 3 bases, and 14 bases separated the two germline ends. Germline V CDR1 and CDR2: PRHDT, FYEKMQ (reference sequence). The CDR3 runs to 15 residues. CDR3 protein: CASSNGQTPNQPQHF. For the CDR3, the DNA is TGTGCCAGCAGCAACGGGCAGACCCCCAATCAGCCCCAGCATTTT. The full variable domain, with the rest looked up from reference TRBV13 and TRBJ1-5, is AAGVIQSPRHLIKEKRETATLKCYPIPRHDTVYWYQQGPGQDPQFLISFYEKMQSDKGSIPDRFSAQQFSDYHSELNMSSLELGDSALYFCASSNGQTPNQPQHFGDGTRLSIL.

This chain connects TRBV19 to TRBJ2-1; 9 bases are shared with TRBD1. V was pared by 6 bases and J by 9 bases, with 6 bases of the junction left unmatched. The germline CDR1 and CDR2 sequences are LNHDA and SQIVND (reference sequence). This CDR3 is built from 13 residues. CDR3 region: CASRNRGRGEQFF. DNA of the CDR3: TGTGCCAGTAGAAACAGGGGGCGCGGTGAGCAGTTCTTC. The variable domain in full, with the rest retrieved from reference TRBV19 and TRBJ2-1, is DGGITQSPKYLFRKEGQNVTLSCEQNLNHDAMYWYRQDPGQGLRLIYYSQIVNDFQKGDIAEGYSVSREKKESFPLTVTSAQKNPTAFYLCASRNRGRGEQFFGPGTRLTVL.

V and J are TRBV5-6 and TRBJ2-7; the match to TRBD1 covers 10 bases. Per germline, CDR1 SGHDT and CDR2 YYEEEE. The V gene end was trimmed by 4 bases and the J gene end by 3 bases; junction bases not matched to a gene: 4. This CDR3 has 14 residues. CDR3 amino acids: CASSLWTGGYEQYF. The CDR3, as DNA: TGTGCCAGCAGCCTATGGACAGGGGGCTACGAGCAGTACTTC.

This chain joins TRBV29-1 and TRBJ2-5; 11 bases align to TRBD2. The length of the CDR3 is 15 residues. Germline V gene lookup returns CDR1 SQVTM and CDR2 ANQGSEA. With V trimmed by 5 bases and J by 6 bases, 11 bases remained unmatched. CDR3 sequence: CSVSGASGRWKTQYF. The CDR3 DNA follows: TGCAGCGTTTCCGGGGCTAGCGGGAGGTGGAAGACCCAGTACTTC.

The chain employs TRBV28 and TRBJ1-4, with D perhaps TRBD1 (6 bases). The V end lost 1 base, the J end lost 6 bases, and 15 bases lay between the germline ends. Germline CDR1 reads MDHEN; CDR2 reads SYDVKM. This CDR3 comprises 16 residues. CDR3: CASSLSVGGSDEKLFF. DNA of the CDR3: TGTGCCAGCAGTTTATCGGTGGGGGGCTCGGATGAAAAACTGTTTTTT.

The chain carries TRBV7-9 and TRBJ2-2; maybe TRBD2 (6 bases). The germline gives CDR1 SEHNR, CDR2 FQNEAQ (reference sequence). The CDR3 has 15 amino acids. V was pared by 2 bases and J by 5 bases, with 12 bases between. The CDR3 region has the DNA TGTGCCAGCAGCTTACCCGGGAGTTATACCGGGGAGCTGTTTTTT. Its translation is CASSLPGSYTGELFF.

The chain combines TRBV7-9 with TRBJ2-4; 8 bases are shared with TRBD1. Looked up from germline, CDR1 is SEHNR and CDR2 is FQNEAQ (reference sequence). The CDR3 consists of 13 residues. The V gene end was trimmed by 5 bases and the J gene end by 7 bases; junction bases not matched to a gene: 4. The CDR3 DNA is TGTGCCAGCAGCCTCGGGACAGGTAACATTCAGTACTTC. This encodes CASSLGTGNIQYF.

This chain uses TRBV28 with TRBJ2-3; TRBD2 matches at 10 bases. The CDR3 has 16 residues. J lost 1 base, V lost 5 bases, and 6 bases had no gene match. Germline-derived CDR1 and CDR2 are MDHEN and SYDVKM. The chain's CDR3 is CASSPTTSGRTDTQYF. The CDR3 DNA follows: TGTGCCAGCAGTCCAACGACTAGCGGGCGCACAGATACGCAGTATTTT.

Only one count was recorded for this clone. The identical CDR3 is also encoded by other nucleotide sequences in the sample. The rearrangement joins TRBV9 to TRBJ2-3; tentative D call: TRBD2 (6 bases). Germline V CDR1 and CDR2: SGDLS, YYNGEE. The ends were cut back, 3 bases at V and 2 bases at J, with 13 bases in the middle. This CDR3 is built from 15 residues. In DNA, the CDR3 is TGTGCCAGCAGCGCGACCGGGACTGACACAGATACGCAGTATTTT. Protein sequence: CASSATGTDTDTQYF.

This chain connects TRBV29-1 to TRBJ2-1; TRBD2 agrees at 7 bases. The CDR3 extends over 13 amino acids. Germline trimming cut 5 bases from V and 3 bases from J; bases unmatched to any gene: 4. CDR1 and CDR2 from the germline V gene are SQVTM and ANQGSEA. CDR3 loop: CSVLSGNYNEQFF. The DNA of the CDR3 is TGCAGCGTTTTGAGCGGGAACTACAATGAGCAGTTCTTC.

The chain combines TRBV27 with TRBJ2-7; D gene uncertain. The CDR3 runs 14 residues. The V gene lost 2 bases and the J gene lost 4 bases, with 12 bases spanning the gap. Germline CDR1 is MNHEY and CDR2 is SMNVEV (reference sequence). The CDR3 loop reads CASSLTRPPYEQYF. The CDR3 DNA follows: TGTGCCAGCAGTTTAACGCGGCCACCTTACGAGCAGTACTTC.

This chain links TRBV18 with TRBJ1-5; possibly TRBD1 for D (5 bases). V lost 4 bases and J 0 bases, leaving 10 bases between the germline ends. The CDR3 is 15 amino acids. In germline, CDR1 is KGHSH, CDR2 LQKENI. The CDR3 is CASSLGAYSNQPQHF. The CDR3 coding sequence is TGTGCCAGCTCACTTGGGGCTTATAGCAATCAGCCCCAGCATTTT.

Worth noting for this clone: Other DNA sequences in the same sample also yield this CDR3. The chain carries TRBV27 and TRBJ1-2, with D unresolved. Trimming stripped 3 bases from V and 0 bases from J, with 5 bases between. The CDR3 contains 13 residues. Germline loops: CDR1 MNHEY, CDR2 SMNVEV (reference sequence). The CDR3 region is CASSLSTNYGYTF. CDR3 nucleotide sequence: TGTGCCAGCAGTTTGTCAACTAACTATGGCTACACCTTC.

The chain is built from TRBV11-1 and TRBJ2-3; 8 bases fit TRBD2. Germline assignment: CDR1 SGHAT and CDR2 FQDESV (reference sequence). The CDR3 spans 16 residues. V shed 5 bases and J 5 bases; nucleotides not matched to a gene: 12. In DNA form, the CDR3 reads TGTGCCAGCAGCGACCCGTTTGCGGGAGGAGTAGATACGCAGTATTTT. It codes for CASSDPFAGGVDTQYF.

V and J are TRBV7-9 and TRBJ2-2; 7 positions match TRBD1. J gave up 0 bases and V 5 bases, and 3 bases lay outside the gene matches. The CDR3 runs to 15 residues. Germline V gene data show CDR1 as SEHNR and CDR2 as FQNEAQ (reference sequence). CDR3 in amino acids: CASSTTGANTGELFF. The CDR3, as DNA: TGTGCCAGCAGCACCACAGGGGCGAACACCGGGGAGCTGTTTTTT. Full variable domain (outside the CDR3, taken from reference TRBV7-9 and TRBJ2-2): DTGVSQNPRHKITKRGQNVTFRCDPISEHNRLYWYRQTLGQGPEFLTYFQNEAQLEKSRLLSDRFSAERPKGSFSTLEIQRTEQGDSAMYLCASSTTGANTGELFFGEGSRLTVL.

The chain carries TRBV4-1 and TRBJ2-7, with TRBD1 matching over 9 bases. J gave up 2 bases and V 4 bases, and 15 bases lay outside the gene matches. This CDR3 is 18 amino acids long. Germline CDR1 and CDR2: MGHRA and YSYEKL. The CDR3 loop is CASSPRTGVLQGAYEQYF. CDR3 nucleotides: TGCGCCAGCAGCCCCCGGACAGGGGTTCTTCAAGGGGCCTACGAGCAGTACTTC.

The CDR3 is CASSSGTTEQFF. CDR3 DNA: TGCGCCAGCAGCTCCGGGACTACTGAGCAGTTCTTC. V gene TRBV5-1 combines with J gene TRBJ2-1; 7 bases fit TRBD2. The CDR3 is 12 residues long. Per germline, CDR1 SGHRS and CDR2 YFSETQ. Trimming at V came to 3 bases and at J to 9 bases, leaving 3 bases not matched to a gene.

This clone has a single count. The chain carries TRBV4-1 and TRBJ2-7, with TRBD1 identical over 7 bases. The V and J ends lost 0 bases and 0 bases, in that order; junction bases with no gene match: 8. The germline gives CDR1 MGHRA, CDR2 YSYEKL. The CDR3 runs to 17 residues. The CDR3, as DNA: TGCGCCAGCAGCCAAGATTTGGGACAGTATAGCTCCTACGAGCAGTACTTC. This codes for CASSQDLGQYSSYEQYF.

J is TRBJ2-1 and V is TRBV5-1, with D perhaps TRBD2 (6 bases). Germline V gene sequence: CDR1 SGHRS, CDR2 YFSETQ. With 4 bases removed from V and 8 bases from J, the gap between germline ends came to 16 bases. There are 14 residues in the CDR3. The CDR3 protein is CASSGMVGGDEQFF. CDR3 bases: TGCGCCAGCAGCGGGATGGTAGGAGGGGATGAGCAGTTCTTC.

V gene TRBV7-3 combines with J gene TRBJ2-2; 11 bases align to TRBD2. This CDR3 region has 19 residues. The V and J ends lost 0 bases and 7 bases, in that order; junction bases with no gene match: 13. CDR1 and CDR2 from the germline V gene are SGHTA and FQGTGA. The CDR3 loop reads CASSLTPVAGGLRSGELFF. CDR3 sequence (DNA): TGTGCCAGCAGCTTAACTCCCGTAGCGGGAGGGCTTCGTAGCGGGGAGCTGTTTTTT.

This clone was seen a handful of times. The chain carries TRBV27 and TRBJ2-1; weak D call: TRBD2 (5 bases). The germline V gene has CDR1 MNHEY and CDR2 SMNVEV (reference sequence). The CDR3 has 13 amino acids. Trimming left V 7 bases short and J 9 bases short, with 16 bases between. CDR3 DNA sequence: TGTGCCAGCAAGGGCACTAGTTTTGGTGAGCAGTTCTTC. It yields the protein CASKGTSFGEQFF.

CDR3 in amino acids: CASSPGPPGIWEKLFF. CDR3 in DNA: TGTGCCAGCTCACCGGGTCCCCCGGGGATCTGGGAAAAACTGTTTTTT. The chain employs TRBV18 and TRBJ1-4; D ambiguous. The CDR3 is 16 residues long. The germline V gene encodes CDR1 KGHSH and CDR2 LQKENI. Trimming cost V 3 bases and J 8 bases, with 19 bases left between them.

This clone was counted a single time. V and J are TRBV4-3 and TRBJ2-3; a weak D match, TRBD2 (6 bases). The V and J ends lost 0 bases and 6 bases respectively, with 13 bases between them. The germline CDR1 and CDR2 sequences are LGHNA and YSLEER. This CDR3 has 15 amino acids. CDR3 in DNA: TGCGCCAGCAGCCAAGACTCCGGGAGTGCGGATACGCAGTATTTT. It is translated as CASSQDSGSADTQYF.

The V call is TRBV29-1, the J call TRBJ2-7; D is possibly TRBD2 (6 bases). The CDR3 sequence is 12 residues long. The ends were cut back, 4 bases at V and 3 bases at J, with 10 bases in the middle. Per the germline V gene, CDR1 is SQVTM and CDR2 is ANQGSEA. The CDR3 DNA sequence: TGCAGCGTTGTCGCGGGAAACTACGAGCAGTACTTC. It specifies CSVVAGNYEQYF.

The chain carries TRBV10-3 and TRBJ1-1; TRBD1 is a possible D gene (5 bases). There are 18 residues in the CDR3. Trimming shortened V by 3 bases and J by 4 bases, and 24 bases separated the two germline ends. The V gene's germline CDR1 is ENHRY and CDR2 SYGVKD. CDR3: CAISDPFYGGGLVTEAFF. The DNA for the CDR3 is TGTGCCATCAGTGACCCGTTCTATGGTGGGGGTCTCGTCACTGAAGCTTTCTTT.

The chain employs TRBV7-6 and TRBJ2-3; D perhaps matches TRBD2 (7 bases). Germline V lookup: CDR1 SGHVS, CDR2 FNYEAQ. The length of the CDR3 is 17 residues. V was trimmed by 4 bases and J by 1 base, leaving 18 bases between them. The CDR3 DNA sequence: TGTGCCAGCAGCTACATGGGGGGGGCATCTGGCACAGATACGCAGTATTTT. Protein: CASSYMGGASGTDTQYF.